The clone carrying this TCR beta chain was recorded a few times. Its antigen is not known. The treatment here: oral pan-JAK inhibitor, 5-10 mg twice daily. The entry originates in a study of CD8+ T cells in alopecia areata. Across the whole study: Tofacitinib administration to treated patients was oral, at 5 to 10 mg twice daily. Scoring of treated patients' severity used the percentage of affected scalp area.

Whole-study findings and limits: Scalp clonality and expanded CD8+ clones among the top 100 were significantly decreased by tofacitinib. Clonality exceeded that of normal scalp in lesional scalp, most notably in alopecia totalis/universalis.

Extracted from the samples, RNA was reverse transcribed into cDNA to serve as the sequencing template. Only in-frame clones appear in the TCRdb table, and some are missing; sequencing was by immunoSEQ multiplex PCR. The sample yields 150,000 to 200,000 clones, approximately 59% seen once. V shed 5 bases and J shed 0 bases, with 11 bases lying between them. Germline V CDR1 and CDR2: LNHNV, YYDKDF (reference sequence). The CDR3 sequence is 16 residues long. This TCR came from a human donor with alopecia areata. The source was CD4+ T cells sorted from blood, collected between weeks 55 and 65, from a patient treated with tofacitinib. The J gene is TRBJ2-6, the V gene TRBV15; no definite D call. The CDR3 sequence: CATSARRPSGANVLTF. The CDR3 DNA follows: TGTGCCACCAGCGCCAGACGGCCCTCTGGGGCCAACGTCCTGACTTTC. Looking up the rest from reference TRBV15 and TRBJ2-6 gives the full variable domain: DAMVIQNPRYQVTQFGKPVTLSCSQTLNHNVMYWYQQKSSQAPKLLFHYYDKDFNNEADTPDNFQSRRPNTSFCFLDIRSPGLGDTAMYLCATSARRPSGANVLTFGAGSRLTVL.